The 7 T cell receptor beta chains given below trace back to one sample, sequenced in a study of blood T cell repertoires in COVID-19. The method was immunoSEQ multiplex PCR; TCRdb's version includes in-frame clones alone and lacks a portion of them. The sample holds approximately 230,000 clones, around four fifths seen once. Sequenced: peripheral blood. The receptors were gathered from a man younger than 45 with active or convalescent COVID-19.

The rearrangement links TRBV7-2 to TRBJ2-5, with D maybe TRBD1 (6 bases). The CDR3 is 15 amino acids. CDR1 is SGHTA, CDR2 FQGNSA, per germline. Trimming pared 5 bases from V and 9 bases from J, leaving 22 bases between. CDR3 sequence reads: CASSHRWGLLGAQYF. The CDR3 nucleotides read TGTGCCAGCAGCCACCGCTGGGGGCTTCTGGGGGCCCAGTACTTC.

The chain links TRBV7-2 to TRBJ2-7; the match to TRBD2 covers 12 bases. V shed 4 bases and J 4 bases; nucleotides not matched to a gene: 2. Germline V lookup: CDR1 SGHTA, CDR2 FQGNSA. The CDR3 totals 14 residues. CDR3 in amino acids: CASSSGLAGYEQYF. Here the CDR3 DNA reads TGTGCCAGCAGCTCGGGACTAGCGGGTTACGAGCAGTACTTC.

About this clone: The same CDR3 can be traced to other DNA sequences in this sample. This chain connects TRBV9 to TRBJ1-1; 10 bases map to TRBD1. The germline V gene encodes CDR1 SGDLS and CDR2 YYNGEE. J lost 3 bases, V lost 3 bases, and 2 bases had no gene match. This CDR3 has 14 amino acids. The CDR3 sequence: CASSAGTGDTEAFF. Written as DNA, the CDR3 is TGTGCCAGCAGCGCCGGGACAGGGGACACTGAAGCTTTCTTT.

The V gene is TRBV27, the J gene TRBJ1-2; TRBD1 is a possible D gene (5 bases). V lost 3 bases and J lost 4, with 21 bases in between. CDR3 size: 17 residues. Looked up from germline, CDR1 is MNHEY and CDR2 is SMNVEV (reference sequence). The CDR3 coding sequence is TGTGCCAGCAGTTTCAAACCCCGGGGGAAGTTTCCCTATGGCTACACCTTC. Its translation is CASSFKPRGKFPYGYTF.

The J gene is TRBJ1-1, the V gene TRBV14; no clear D gene. V was trimmed by 4 bases and J by 0 bases, leaving 9 bases between them. The CDR3 consists of 14 residues. Germline V gene lookup returns CDR1 SGHDN and CDR2 FVKESK. Here the CDR3 DNA reads TGTGCCAGCAGCCCCCCGGGAGTGAACACTGAAGCTTTCTTT. The encoded protein is CASSPPGVNTEAFF.

CDR3 coding DNA: TGTGCCAGCAGCCAAGATGCACACGGAAACACCATATATTTT. Protein product: CASSQDAHGNTIYF. The J gene is TRBJ1-3, the V gene TRBV4-2; D remains unclear. This CDR3 has 14 amino acids. Trimming removed 0 bases from V and 4 bases from J, with 7 bases in between. CDR1 and CDR2 from the germline V gene are LGHNA and YNFKEQ.

This clone occurred many times. The chain couples TRBV7-2 to TRBJ2-5; TRBD2 matches at 7 bases. The CDR3 is 15 amino acids. Trimming cost V 4 bases and J 4 bases; bases outside gene matches: 9. Germline V gene lookup returns CDR1 SGHTA and CDR2 FQGNSA. CDR3: CASSYEVPGGETQYF. The DNA of the CDR3 is TGTGCCAGCAGCTACGAGGTCCCGGGGGGAGAGACCCAGTACTTC.